This T cell receptor beta chain was found in a study of PD-L1 blockade in urothelial cancer. Study-level background: Male patients with bladder-origin urothelial cancer numbered about 90% of the 29. Anywhere from 0 to 3 prior chemotherapy regimens had been received by patients. Analysis of blood occurred 3 weeks (second dose) and 6 weeks after treatment start.

Time point noted: pretreatment peripheral blood. Anywhere from 1 to 8 samples came from each patient, spanning pretreatment and on-treatment. Trimming took 3 bases from V and 7 from J, leaving 18 bases between them. Germline CDR1 and CDR2: LNHDA and SQIVND (reference sequence). CDR3 length: 15 residues. Assay: immunoSEQ multiplex PCR; the TCRdb copy retains only in-frame clones and omits some. Of 70,000 to 75,000 clones listed, 84% are singletons. The rearrangement links TRBV19 to TRBJ1-2, with D hard to call. The input for sequencing was PBMCs, taken around atezolizumab (anti-PD-L1) treatment. This clonotype was obtained from a woman in her 70s with urothelial cancer. This CDR3 is CASSIQLRGRSGYTF. The CDR3 DNA follows: TGTGCCAGTAGTATCCAGTTGCGGGGTAGGAGTGGCTACACCTTC.